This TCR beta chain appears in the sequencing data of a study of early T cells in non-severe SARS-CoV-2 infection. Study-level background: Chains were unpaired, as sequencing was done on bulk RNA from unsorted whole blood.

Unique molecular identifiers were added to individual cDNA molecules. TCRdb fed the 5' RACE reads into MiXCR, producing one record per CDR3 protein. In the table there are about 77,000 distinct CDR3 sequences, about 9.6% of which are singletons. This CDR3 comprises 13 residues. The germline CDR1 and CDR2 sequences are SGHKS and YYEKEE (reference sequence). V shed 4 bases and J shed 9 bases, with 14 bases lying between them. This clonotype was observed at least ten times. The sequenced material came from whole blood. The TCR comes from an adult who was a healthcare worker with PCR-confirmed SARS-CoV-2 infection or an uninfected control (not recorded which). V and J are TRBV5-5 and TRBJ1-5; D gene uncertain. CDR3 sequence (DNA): TGTGCCAGCAGCGGTACCGGGGATGGGCCCCAGCATTTT. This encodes CASSGTGDGPQHF.